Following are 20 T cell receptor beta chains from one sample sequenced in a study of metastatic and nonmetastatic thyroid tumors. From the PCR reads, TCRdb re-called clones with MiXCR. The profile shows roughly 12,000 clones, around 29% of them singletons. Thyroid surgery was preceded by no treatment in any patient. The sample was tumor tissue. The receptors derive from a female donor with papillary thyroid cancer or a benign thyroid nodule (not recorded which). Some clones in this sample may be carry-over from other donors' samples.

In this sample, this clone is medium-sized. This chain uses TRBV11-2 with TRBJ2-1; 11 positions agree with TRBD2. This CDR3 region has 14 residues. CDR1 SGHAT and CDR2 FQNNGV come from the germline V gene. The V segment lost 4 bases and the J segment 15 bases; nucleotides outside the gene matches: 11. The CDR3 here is CASSSGLADPMSFF. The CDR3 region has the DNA TGTGCCAGCAGCTCGGGACTAGCGGACCCTATGTCGTTCTTC.

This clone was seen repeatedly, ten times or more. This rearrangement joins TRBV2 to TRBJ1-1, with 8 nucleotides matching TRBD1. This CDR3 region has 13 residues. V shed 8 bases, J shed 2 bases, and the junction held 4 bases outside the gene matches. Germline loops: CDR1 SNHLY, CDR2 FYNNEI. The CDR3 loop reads CASGQGENTEAFF. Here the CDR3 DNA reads TGTGCCAGCGGACAGGGAGAAAACACTGAAGCTTTCTTT.

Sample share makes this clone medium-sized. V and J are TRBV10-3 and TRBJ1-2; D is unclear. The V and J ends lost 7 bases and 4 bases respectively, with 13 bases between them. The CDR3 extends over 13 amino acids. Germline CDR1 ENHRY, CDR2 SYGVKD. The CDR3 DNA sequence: TGTGCCATCAAAGAGGCAGGCCCCTATGGCTACACCTTC. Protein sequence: CAIKEAGPYGYTF.

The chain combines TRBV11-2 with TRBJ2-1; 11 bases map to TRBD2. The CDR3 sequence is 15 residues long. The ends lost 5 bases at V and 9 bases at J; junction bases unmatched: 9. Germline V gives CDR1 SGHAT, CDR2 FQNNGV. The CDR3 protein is CASSPIAGGGAEQFF. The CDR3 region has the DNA TGTGCCAGCAGCCCGATAGCGGGAGGGGGCGCTGAGCAGTTCTTC.

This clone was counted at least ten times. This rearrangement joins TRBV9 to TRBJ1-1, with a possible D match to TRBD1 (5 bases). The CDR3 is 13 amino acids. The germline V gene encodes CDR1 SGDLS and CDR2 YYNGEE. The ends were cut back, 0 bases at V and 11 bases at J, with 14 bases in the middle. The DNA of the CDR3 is TGTGCCAGCAGCGTAGGAGGGGCCGATGGCGCTTTCTTT. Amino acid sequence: CASSVGGADGAFF.

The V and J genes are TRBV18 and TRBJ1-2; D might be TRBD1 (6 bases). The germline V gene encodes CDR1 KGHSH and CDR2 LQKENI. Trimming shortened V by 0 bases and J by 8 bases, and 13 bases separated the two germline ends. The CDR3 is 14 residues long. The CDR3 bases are TGTGCCAGCTCACCACCGGGACACATCTTCGGCTACACCTTC. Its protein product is CASSPPGHIFGYTF.

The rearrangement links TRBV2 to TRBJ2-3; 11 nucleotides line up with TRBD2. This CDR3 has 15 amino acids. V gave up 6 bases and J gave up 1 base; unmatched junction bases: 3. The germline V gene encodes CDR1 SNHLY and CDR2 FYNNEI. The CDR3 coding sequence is TGTGCCAGCAGACTTAGCGGGGGGGGCACAGATACGCAGTATTTT. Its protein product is CASRLSGGGTDTQYF.

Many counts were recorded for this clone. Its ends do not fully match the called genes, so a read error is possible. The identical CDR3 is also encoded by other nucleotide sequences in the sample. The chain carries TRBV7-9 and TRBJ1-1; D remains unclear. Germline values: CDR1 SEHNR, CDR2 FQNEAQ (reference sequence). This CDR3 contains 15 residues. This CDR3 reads CASSHINTENTEAFF. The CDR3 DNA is TGTGCTAGCAGCCATATAAATACAGAGAACACTGAAGCTTTCTTT. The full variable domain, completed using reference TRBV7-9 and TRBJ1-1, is DTGVSQNPRHKITKRGQNVTFRCDPISEHNRLYWYRQTLGQGPEFLTYFQNEAQLEKSRLLSDRFSAERPKGSFSTLEIQRTEQGDSAMYLCASSHINTENTEAFFGQGTRLTVV.

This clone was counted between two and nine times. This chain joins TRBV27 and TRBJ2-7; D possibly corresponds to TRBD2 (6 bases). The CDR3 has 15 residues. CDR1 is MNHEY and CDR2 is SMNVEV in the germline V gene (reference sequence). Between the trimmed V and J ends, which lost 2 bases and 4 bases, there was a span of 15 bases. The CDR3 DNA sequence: TGTGCCAGCAGTTTAGGGGCTGGACTAACGTACGAGCAGTACTTC. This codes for CASSLGAGLTYEQYF.

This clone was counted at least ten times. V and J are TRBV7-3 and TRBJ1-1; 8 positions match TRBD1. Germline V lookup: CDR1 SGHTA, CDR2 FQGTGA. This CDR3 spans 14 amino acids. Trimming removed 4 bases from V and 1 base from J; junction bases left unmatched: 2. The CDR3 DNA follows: TGTGCCAGCAGCTCAGGGGGCAGGAACACTGAAGCTTTCTTT. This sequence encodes CASSSGGRNTEAFF.

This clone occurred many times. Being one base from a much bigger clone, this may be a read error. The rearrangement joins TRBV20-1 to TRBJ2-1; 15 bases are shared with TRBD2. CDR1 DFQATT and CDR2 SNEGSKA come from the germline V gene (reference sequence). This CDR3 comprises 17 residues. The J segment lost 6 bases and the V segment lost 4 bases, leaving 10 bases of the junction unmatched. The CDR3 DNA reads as TGCAGTGCTACCCGAGGGACTAGCGGGGGGAGAGGCAATGAGCAGTTCTTC. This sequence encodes CSATRGTSGGRGNEQFF.

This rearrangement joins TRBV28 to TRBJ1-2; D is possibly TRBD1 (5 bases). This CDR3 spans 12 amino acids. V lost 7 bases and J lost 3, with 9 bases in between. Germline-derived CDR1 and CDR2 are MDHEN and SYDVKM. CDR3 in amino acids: CASIAGDYGYTF. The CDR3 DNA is TGTGCCAGCATAGCGGGGGACTATGGCTACACCTTC.

This CDR3 reads CASSTGSEQFF. In DNA, the CDR3 is TGTGCCAGTAGTACGGGGAGTGAGCAGTTCTTC. This chain links TRBV19 with TRBJ2-1; tentatively, D is TRBD2 (5 bases). V was pared by 4 bases and J by 9 bases, with 7 bases between. Germline lookup yields CDR1 LNHDA and CDR2 SQIVND (reference sequence). The length of the CDR3 is 11 residues. The whole variable domain, remainder taken from reference TRBV19 and TRBJ2-1, is DGGITQSPKYLFRKEGQNVTLSCEQNLNHDAMYWYRQDPGQGLRLIYYSQIVNDFQKGDIAEGYSVSREKKESFPLTVTSAQKNPTAFYLCASSTGSEQFFGPGTRLTVL.

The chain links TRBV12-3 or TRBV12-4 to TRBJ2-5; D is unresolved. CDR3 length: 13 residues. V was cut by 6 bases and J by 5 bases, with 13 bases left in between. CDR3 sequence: CASSRRRTETQYF. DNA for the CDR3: TGTGCCAGCAGCCGGCGACGTACGGAGACCCAGTACTTC.

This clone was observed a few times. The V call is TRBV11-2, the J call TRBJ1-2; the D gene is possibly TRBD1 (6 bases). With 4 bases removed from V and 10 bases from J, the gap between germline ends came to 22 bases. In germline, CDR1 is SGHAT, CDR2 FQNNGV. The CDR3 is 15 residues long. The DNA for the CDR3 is TGTGCCAGCAGCTATAAATGGACAGCTCCATTCGACTACACCTTC. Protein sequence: CASSYKWTAPFDYTF.

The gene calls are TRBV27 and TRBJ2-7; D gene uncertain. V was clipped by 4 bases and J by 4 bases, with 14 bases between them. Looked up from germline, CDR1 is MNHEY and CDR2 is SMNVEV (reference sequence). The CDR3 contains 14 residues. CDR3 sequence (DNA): TGTGCCAGCAGTTCTGGGCCGGTCTTGTACGAGCAGTACTTC. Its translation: CASSSGPVLYEQYF.

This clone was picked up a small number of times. CDR3 bases: TGTGCCAGCAGTTGGACCAGGGGGGCCTCCTACGAGCAGTACTTC. Translated, it gives CASSWTRGASYEQYF. J is TRBJ2-7 and V is TRBV27, with a possible D match to TRBD1 (7 bases). Germline assignment: CDR1 MNHEY and CDR2 SMNVEV (reference sequence). The V gene lost 4 bases and the J gene lost 0 bases, with 13 bases spanning the gap. CDR3 length: 15 amino acids.

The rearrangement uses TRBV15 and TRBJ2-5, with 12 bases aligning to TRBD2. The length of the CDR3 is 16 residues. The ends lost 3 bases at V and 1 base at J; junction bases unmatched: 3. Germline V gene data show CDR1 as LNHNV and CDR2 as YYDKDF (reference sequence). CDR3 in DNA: TGTGCCACCAGCAGTGGACTAGCGGGACTCCAAGAGACCCAGTACTTC. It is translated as CATSSGLAGLQETQYF.

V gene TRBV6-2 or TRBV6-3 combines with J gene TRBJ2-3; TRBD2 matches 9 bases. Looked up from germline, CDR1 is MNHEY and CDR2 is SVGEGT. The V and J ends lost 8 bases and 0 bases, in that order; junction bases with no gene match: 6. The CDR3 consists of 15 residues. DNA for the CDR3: TGTGCCAGCTCCAAGACTAGCGGTAGCACAGATACGCAGTATTTT. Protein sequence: CASSKTSGSTDTQYF.

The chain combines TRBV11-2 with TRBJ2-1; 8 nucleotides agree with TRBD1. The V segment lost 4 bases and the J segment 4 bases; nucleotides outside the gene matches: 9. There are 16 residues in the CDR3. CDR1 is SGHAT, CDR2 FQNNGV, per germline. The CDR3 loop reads CASSYGDRIGYNEQFF. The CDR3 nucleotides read TGTGCCAGCAGCTACGGGGACAGGATCGGGTACAATGAGCAGTTCTTC.